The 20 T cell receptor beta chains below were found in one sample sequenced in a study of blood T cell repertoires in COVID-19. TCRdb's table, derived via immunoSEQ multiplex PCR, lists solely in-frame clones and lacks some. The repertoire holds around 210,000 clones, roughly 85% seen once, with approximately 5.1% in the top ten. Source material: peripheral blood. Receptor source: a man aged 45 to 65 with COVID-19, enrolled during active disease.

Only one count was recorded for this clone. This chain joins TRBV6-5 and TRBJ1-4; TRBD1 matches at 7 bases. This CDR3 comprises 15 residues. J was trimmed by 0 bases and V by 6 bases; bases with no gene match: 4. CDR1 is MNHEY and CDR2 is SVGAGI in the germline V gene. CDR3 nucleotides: TGTGCCAGCAGGGGTACAGGGGCAACTAATGAAAAACTGTTTTTT. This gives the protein CASRGTGATNEKLFF.

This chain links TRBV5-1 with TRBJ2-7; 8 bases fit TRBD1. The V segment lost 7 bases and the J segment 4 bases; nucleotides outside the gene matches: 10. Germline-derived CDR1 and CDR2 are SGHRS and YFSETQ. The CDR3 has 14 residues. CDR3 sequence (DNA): TGCGCCAGCGGTGACAGGGGCGATGAGTACGAGCAGTACTTC. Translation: CASGDRGDEYEQYF.

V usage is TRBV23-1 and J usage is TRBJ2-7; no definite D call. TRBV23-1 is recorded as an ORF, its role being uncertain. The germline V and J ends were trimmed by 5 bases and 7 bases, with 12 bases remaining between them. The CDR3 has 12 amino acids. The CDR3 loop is CASSKPAAEQYF. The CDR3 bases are TGCGCCAGCAGTAAACCCGCGGCAGAGCAGTACTTC.

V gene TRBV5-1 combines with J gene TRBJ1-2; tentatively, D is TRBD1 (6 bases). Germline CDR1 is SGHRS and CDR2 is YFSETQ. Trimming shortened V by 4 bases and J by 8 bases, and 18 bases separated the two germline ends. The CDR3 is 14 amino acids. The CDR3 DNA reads TGCGCCAGCAGCGAGGCGGGGGGGCGCGGAGGCTACACCTTC. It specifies CASSEAGGRGGYTF.

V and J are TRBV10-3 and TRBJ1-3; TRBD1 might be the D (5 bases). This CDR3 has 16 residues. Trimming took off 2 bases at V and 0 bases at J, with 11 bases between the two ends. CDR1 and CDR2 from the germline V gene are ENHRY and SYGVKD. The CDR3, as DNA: TGTGCCATCAGTGAGCAAATGGGGGGCTCTGGAAACACCATATATTTT. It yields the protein CAISEQMGGSGNTIYF.

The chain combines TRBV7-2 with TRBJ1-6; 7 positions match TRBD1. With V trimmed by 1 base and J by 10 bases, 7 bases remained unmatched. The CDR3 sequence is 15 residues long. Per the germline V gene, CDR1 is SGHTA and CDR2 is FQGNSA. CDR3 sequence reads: CASSLVAGGKSPLHF. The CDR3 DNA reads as TGTGCCAGCAGCTTAGTTGCAGGGGGAAAGTCACCCCTCCACTTT.

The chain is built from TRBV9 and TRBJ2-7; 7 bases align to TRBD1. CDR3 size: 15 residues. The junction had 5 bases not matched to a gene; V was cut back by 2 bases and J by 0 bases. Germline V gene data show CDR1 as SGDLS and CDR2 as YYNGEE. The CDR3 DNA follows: TGTGCCAGCAGCGTTGGGACAGTTAGCTCCTACGAGCAGTACTTC. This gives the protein CASSVGTVSSYEQYF.

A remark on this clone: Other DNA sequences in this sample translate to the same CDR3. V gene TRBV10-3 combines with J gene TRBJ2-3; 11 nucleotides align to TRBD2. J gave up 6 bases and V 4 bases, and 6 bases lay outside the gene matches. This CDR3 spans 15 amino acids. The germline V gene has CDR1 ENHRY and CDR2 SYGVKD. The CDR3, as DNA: TGTGCCATCAGTGCCCTAGCGGGGGGTACCGATACGCAGTATTTT. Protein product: CAISALAGGTDTQYF.

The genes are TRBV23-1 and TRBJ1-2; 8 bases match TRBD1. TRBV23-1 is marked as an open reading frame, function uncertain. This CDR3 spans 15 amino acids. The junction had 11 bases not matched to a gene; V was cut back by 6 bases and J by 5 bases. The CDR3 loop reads CASSRQGRIGYGYTF. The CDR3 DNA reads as TGCGCCAGCAGCCGACAGGGGCGCATCGGTTATGGCTACACCTTC.

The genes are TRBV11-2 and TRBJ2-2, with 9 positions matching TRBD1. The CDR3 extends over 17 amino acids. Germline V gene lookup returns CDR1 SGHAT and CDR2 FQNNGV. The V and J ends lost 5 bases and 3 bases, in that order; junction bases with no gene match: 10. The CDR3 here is CASSLGTGRRDTGELFF. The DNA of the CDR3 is TGTGCCAGCAGCCTAGGGACAGGGAGGAGGGACACCGGGGAGCTGTTTTTT.

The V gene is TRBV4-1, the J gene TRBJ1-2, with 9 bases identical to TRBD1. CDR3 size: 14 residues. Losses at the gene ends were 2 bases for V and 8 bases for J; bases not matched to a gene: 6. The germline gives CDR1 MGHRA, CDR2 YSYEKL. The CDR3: CASSQPGQGWGYTF. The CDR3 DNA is TGCGCCAGCAGCCAACCGGGACAGGGTTGGGGCTACACCTTC.

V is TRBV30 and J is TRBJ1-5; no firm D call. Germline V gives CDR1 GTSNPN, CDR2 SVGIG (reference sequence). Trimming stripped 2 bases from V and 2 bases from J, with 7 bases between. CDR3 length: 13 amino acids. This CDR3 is CAWSLRGNQPQHF. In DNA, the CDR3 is TGTGCCTGGAGTTTGAGGGGCAATCAGCCCCAGCATTTT.

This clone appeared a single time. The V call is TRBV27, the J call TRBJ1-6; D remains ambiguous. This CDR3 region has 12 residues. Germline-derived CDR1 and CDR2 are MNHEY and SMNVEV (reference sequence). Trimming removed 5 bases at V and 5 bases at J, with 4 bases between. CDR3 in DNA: TGTGCCAGCAGTCTTAATAATTCACCCCTCCACTTT. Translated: CASSLNNSPLHF.

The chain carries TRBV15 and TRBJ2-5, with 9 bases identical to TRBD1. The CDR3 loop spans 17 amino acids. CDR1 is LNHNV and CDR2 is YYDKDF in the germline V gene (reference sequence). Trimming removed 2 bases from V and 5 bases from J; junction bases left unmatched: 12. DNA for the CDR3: TGTGCCACCAGCAGAAAAATAGACAGGGGGTTCGGGGAGACCCAGTACTTC. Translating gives CATSRKIDRGFGETQYF.

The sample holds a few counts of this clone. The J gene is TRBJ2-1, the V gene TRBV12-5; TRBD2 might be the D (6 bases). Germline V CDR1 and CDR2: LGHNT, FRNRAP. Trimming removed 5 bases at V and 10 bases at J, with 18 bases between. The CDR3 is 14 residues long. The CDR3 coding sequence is TGTGCTAGTGGTCCCGGGACTCTCTCGGGAGAGCAGTTCTTC. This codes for CASGPGTLSGEQFF.

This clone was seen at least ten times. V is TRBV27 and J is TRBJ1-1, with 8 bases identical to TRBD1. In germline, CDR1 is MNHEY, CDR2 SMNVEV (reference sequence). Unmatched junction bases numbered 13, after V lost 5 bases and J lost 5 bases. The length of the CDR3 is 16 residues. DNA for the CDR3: TGTGCCAGCAGTCCCTCGACAGGGGCCGTAGGAACTGAAGCTTTCTTT. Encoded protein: CASSPSTGAVGTEAFF.

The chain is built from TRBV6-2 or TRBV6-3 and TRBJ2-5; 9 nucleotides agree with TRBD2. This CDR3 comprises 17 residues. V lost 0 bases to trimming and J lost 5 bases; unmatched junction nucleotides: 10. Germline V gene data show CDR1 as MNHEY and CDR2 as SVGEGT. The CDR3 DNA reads TGTGCCAGCAGTTACTCTAATCGAGCGGGGGGCCTTGAGACCCAGTACTTC. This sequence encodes CASSYSNRAGGLETQYF.

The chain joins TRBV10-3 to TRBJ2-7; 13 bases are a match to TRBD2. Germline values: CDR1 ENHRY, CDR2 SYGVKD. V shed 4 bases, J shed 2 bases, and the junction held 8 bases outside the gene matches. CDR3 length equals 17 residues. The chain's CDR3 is CAISAGLAGASPYEQYF. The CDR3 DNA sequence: TGTGCCATCAGTGCAGGACTAGCGGGGGCCTCCCCCTACGAGCAGTACTTC.

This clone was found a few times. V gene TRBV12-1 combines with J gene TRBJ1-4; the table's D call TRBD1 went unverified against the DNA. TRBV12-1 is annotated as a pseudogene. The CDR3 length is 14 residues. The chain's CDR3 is CASDHRGTNEKLFF. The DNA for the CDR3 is TGTGCCAGCGATCACAGGGGGACTAATGAAAAACTGTTTTTT.

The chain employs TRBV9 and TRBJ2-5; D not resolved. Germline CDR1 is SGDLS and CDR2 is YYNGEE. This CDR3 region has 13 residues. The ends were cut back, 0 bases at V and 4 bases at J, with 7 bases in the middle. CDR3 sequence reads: CASSVDGLETQYF. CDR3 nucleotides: TGTGCCAGCAGCGTAGACGGGTTAGAGACCCAGTACTTC.